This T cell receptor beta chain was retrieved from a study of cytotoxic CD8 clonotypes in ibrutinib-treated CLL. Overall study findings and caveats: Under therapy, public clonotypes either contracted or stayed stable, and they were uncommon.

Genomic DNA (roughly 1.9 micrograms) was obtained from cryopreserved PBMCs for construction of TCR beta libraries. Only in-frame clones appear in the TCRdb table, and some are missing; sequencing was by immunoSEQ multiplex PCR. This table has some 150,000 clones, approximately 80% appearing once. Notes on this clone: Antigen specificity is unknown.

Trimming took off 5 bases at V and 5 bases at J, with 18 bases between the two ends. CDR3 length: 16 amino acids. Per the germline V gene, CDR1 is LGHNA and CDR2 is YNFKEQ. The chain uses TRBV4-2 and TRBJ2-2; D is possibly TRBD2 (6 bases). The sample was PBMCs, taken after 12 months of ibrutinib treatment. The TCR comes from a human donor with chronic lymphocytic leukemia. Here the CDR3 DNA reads TGTGCCAGCAGCATACACCTGGGGACTGATACCGGGGAGCTGTTTTTT. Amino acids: CASSIHLGTDTGELFF.